This T cell receptor (beta chain) was sequenced in a study of cytomegalovirus exposure and HLA in healthy donors. Germline V gene lookup returns CDR1 MNHEY and CDR2 SVGAGI. The trim removed 2 bases at V and 2 bases at J, leaving 5 bases unmatched. CDR3 length equals 15 residues. Both 60 Vbeta primers and 13 Jbeta primers went into the PCR. Sequencing used immunoSEQ multiplex PCR; TCRdb keeps in-frame clones, though not all of them. Here the sample spans roughly 100,000 clones, roughly 66% being singletons. This TCR was recovered from a woman between 45 and 60 years old in good health and CMV-seronegative. Sequenced input: PBMCs. The rearrangement links TRBV6-5 to TRBJ1-2; TRBD1 matches at 7 bases. The CDR3, as DNA: TGTGCCAGCAGTTACGATTGGGGACAGAACTATGGCTACACCTTC. Translating it yields CASSYDWGQNYGYTF.